The 5 T cell receptor beta chains presented below share a single source sample, sequenced in a study of blood T cell repertoires in COVID-19. The protocol was immunoSEQ multiplex PCR, while the TCRdb copy is restricted to in-frame clones and leaves out a portion. This repertoire shows 200,000 to 250,000 clones, 70% to 90% found once; its top ten account for about 4%. Sequencing was performed on PBMCs or T cells enriched from blood (not recorded which). The origin of the receptors is a woman aged 40 to 55 with acute COVID-19.

This sequence joins TRBV3-1 (or the pseudogene TRBV3-2) and TRBJ1-5, with 10 positions matching TRBD1. J was trimmed by 5 bases and V by 4 bases; bases with no gene match: 8. Germline CDR1 is LGHDT and CDR2 is YNNKEL (reference sequence). The length of the CDR3 is 16 residues. CDR3 coding DNA: TGTGCCAGCAGCCGATCGACAGGGGGCTTGGATCAGCCCCAGCATTTT. Its protein product is CASSRSTGGLDQPQHF.

This clone was seen a handful of times. The chain employs TRBV19 and TRBJ1-5, with D possibly TRBD1 on 5 matching bases. Germline V gene lookup returns CDR1 LNHDA and CDR2 SQIVND (reference sequence). The CDR3 has 15 amino acids. Trimming removed 1 base at V and 2 bases at J, with 9 bases between. CDR3 DNA sequence: TGTGCCAGTAGTATAGGGGGGAGGGGCAATCAGCCCCAGCATTTT. This translates into CASSIGGRGNQPQHF.

This clone appeared a few times. The chain carries TRBV12-5 and TRBJ2-7; 9 bases line up with TRBD1. The CDR3 length is 12 residues. V trimming: 6 bases; J trimming: 6 bases; junction bases outside the gene matches: 3. Germline CDR1 LGHNT, CDR2 FRNRAP. This chain's CDR3 is CASGPGQGEQYV. The CDR3 nucleotides read TGTGCTAGTGGCCCGGGACAGGGCGAGCAGTACGTC.

This clone is a singleton in its sample. This sequence joins TRBV25-1 and TRBJ1-6; no reliable D call. This CDR3 region has 15 residues. The germline V gene has CDR1 MGHDK and CDR2 SYGVNS. The ends were cut back, 7 bases at V and 7 bases at J, with 17 bases in the middle. The CDR3: CASTRGSGINSPLHF. The CDR3 nucleotides are TGTGCCAGCACCCGAGGATCGGGGATCAATTCACCCCTCCACTTT. The variable domain in full, completed from reference TRBV25-1 and TRBJ1-6, reads EADIYQTPRYLVIGTGKKITLECSQTMGHDKMYWYQQDPGMELHLIHYSYGVNSTEKGDLSSESTVSRIRTEHFPLTLESARPSHTSQYLCASTRGSGINSPLHFGNGTRLTVT.

In its sample, this clone was seen a few times. V gene TRBV27 combines with J gene TRBJ2-3; 8 bases agree with TRBD1. This CDR3 has 13 residues. Per germline, CDR1 MNHEY and CDR2 SMNVEV (reference sequence). Trimming took 6 bases from V and 3 from J; bases not matched to a gene: 2. The CDR3 spells CASRDRATDTQYF. Written as DNA, the CDR3 is TGTGCCAGCAGGGACAGGGCAACAGATACGCAGTATTTT.